Sequencing of this T cell receptor beta chain was carried out in a study of blood T cell repertoires in COVID-19. In the study overall: Some COVID-19 samples were acute and others convalescent; all came from the United States, Italy and Spain. T cells, B-cell-depleted T cells, or PBMCs provided the cDNA or gDNA that served as material.

The assay was immunoSEQ multiplex PCR, and TCRdb's table has in-frame clones only and misses some. The repertoire has 200,000 to 250,000 clones, about four fifths of them found once; the top ten carry around 9.3%. The CDR3 contains 15 residues. Trimming took off 5 bases at V and 2 bases at J, with 13 bases between the two ends. Germline V gives CDR1 MDHEN, CDR2 SYDVKM. The chain has TRBV28 and TRBJ1-5; possibly TRBD1 for D (5 bases). The TCR comes from a woman older than 75 with acute or convalescent COVID-19. Sample: peripheral blood. The CDR3 reads CASSNRQGGNQPQHF. In DNA form, the CDR3 reads TGTGCCAGCAGTAATCGGCAGGGCGGCAATCAGCCCCAGCATTTT.